This T cell receptor (beta chain) appears in the sequencing data of a study of regulatory T cells in long-lasting Graves disease. General study findings and limits: The TCR repertoire of persistent Graves' patients was less diverse than that of newly diagnosed ones. Among samples with persistent disease, TRBV28, TRBJ1-2 and TRBJ2-5 were favored.

The germline V gene encodes CDR1 SGHDN and CDR2 FVKESK. V shed 0 bases and J shed 5 bases, with 16 bases lying between them. This CDR3 has 16 residues. Time point here: newly diagnosed GD, antithyroid drugs for less than 3 months. The TCR library was made from RNA that had been extracted from PBMCs in TRIzol. This clonotype was seen more than once but under ten times. Its antigen is not known. Libraries of TCR beta came from iRepertoire HTBI primers plus Arm-PCR of CDR3 regions. TCRdb redid the calling of the multiplex PCR reads with MiXCR, one entry per CDR3 protein. The sample includes 560,000 or so distinct CDR3 sequences, around 15% seen only once; the top ten take 12%. This sample also belongs to another study, concerning T cells in Graves' hyperthyroidism and ophthalmopathy. As reported in that work: Graves' hyperthyroidism qualified as stable when ophthalmopathy did not progress within 18 months. Together with thyroid ultrasound, orbital computed tomography, serum thyroxine and TRAb, clinical symptoms were used for diagnoses.

This specimen was peripheral blood mononuclear cells (PBMCs), taken at new diagnosis, from a patient treated with antithyroid drugs. This TCR came from a man aged 18 to 30 with Graves disease. The rearrangement joins TRBV14 to TRBJ2-5, with D perhaps TRBD1 (7 bases). The DNA for the CDR3 is TGTGCCAGCAGCCAAGAGGTGGCAGGGGGGACGGAGACCCAGTACTTC. Translation gives CASSQEVAGGTETQYF.